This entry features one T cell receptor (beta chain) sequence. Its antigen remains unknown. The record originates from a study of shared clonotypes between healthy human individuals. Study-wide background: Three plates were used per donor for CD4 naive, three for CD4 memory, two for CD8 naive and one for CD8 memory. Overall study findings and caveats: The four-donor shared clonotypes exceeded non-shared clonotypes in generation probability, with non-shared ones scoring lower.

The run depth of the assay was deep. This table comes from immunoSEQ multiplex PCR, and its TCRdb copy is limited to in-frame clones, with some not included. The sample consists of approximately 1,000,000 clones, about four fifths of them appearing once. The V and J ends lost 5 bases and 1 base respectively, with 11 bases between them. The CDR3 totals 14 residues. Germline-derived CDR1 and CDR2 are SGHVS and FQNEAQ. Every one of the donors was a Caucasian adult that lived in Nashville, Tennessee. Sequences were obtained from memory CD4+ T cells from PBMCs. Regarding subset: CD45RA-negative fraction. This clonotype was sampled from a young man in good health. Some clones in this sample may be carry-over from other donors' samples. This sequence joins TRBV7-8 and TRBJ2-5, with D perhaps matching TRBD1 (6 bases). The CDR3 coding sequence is TGTGCCAGCAGCCTCCCGACAGGCCAAGAGACCCAGTACTTC. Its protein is CASSLPTGQETQYF.